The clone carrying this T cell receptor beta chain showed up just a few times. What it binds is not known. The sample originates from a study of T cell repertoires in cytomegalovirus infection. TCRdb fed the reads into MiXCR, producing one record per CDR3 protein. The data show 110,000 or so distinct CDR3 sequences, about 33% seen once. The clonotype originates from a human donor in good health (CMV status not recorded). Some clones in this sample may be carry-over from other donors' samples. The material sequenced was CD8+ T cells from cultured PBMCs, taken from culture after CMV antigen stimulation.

In nucleotides, the CDR3 is TGTGCCAGCAGCTCAGCAACTACGCGGGCAGATACGCAGTATTTT. Protein sequence: CASSSATTRADTQYF. The chain links TRBV7-2 to TRBJ2-3, with TRBD2 as a possible D gene (5 bases). Between the trimmed V and J ends, which lost 4 bases and 4 bases, there was a span of 15 bases. CDR3 size: 15 residues. The V gene's germline CDR1 is SGHTA and CDR2 FQGNSA.